One and the same sample provided the 22 T cell receptor beta chains below, sequenced in a study of blood T cell repertoires in COVID-19. Sequencing used immunoSEQ multiplex PCR; TCRdb keeps in-frame clones, though not all of them. Of some 78,000 clones listed, about 90% are singletons. Source material: peripheral blood. These receptors were taken from a woman between 45 and 60 years old in a cohort sampled during active COVID-19.

This clone was seen only once. V and J are TRBV28 and TRBJ2-3; TRBD1 matches 7 bases. Germline trimming cut 7 bases from V and 2 bases from J; bases unmatched to any gene: 12. Per germline, CDR1 MDHEN and CDR2 SYDVKM. The CDR3 totals 16 residues. Here the CDR3 DNA reads TGTGCCAGCACGGGCACCGGGACAGCCAACACAGATACGCAGTATTTT. It is translated as CASTGTGTANTDTQYF. The full variable domain, in which reference TRBV28 and TRBJ2-3 provide the parts outside the CDR3, is DVKVTQSSRYLVKRTGEKVFLECVQDMDHENMFWYRQDPGLGLRLIYFSYDVKMKEKGDIPEGYSVSREKKERFSLILESASTNQTSMYLCASTGTGTANTDTQYFGPGTRLTVL.

The chain has TRBV5-5 and TRBJ1-2; D gene uncertain. Germline V gives CDR1 SGHKS, CDR2 YYEKEE (reference sequence). With 4 bases removed from V and 1 base from J, the gap between germline ends came to 11 bases. CDR3 length equals 14 residues. The CDR3 reads CASSPDYGNYGYTF. DNA for the CDR3: TGTGCCAGCAGCCCAGACTACGGTAACTATGGCTACACCTTC.

This chain links TRBV6-5 with TRBJ2-1; perhaps TRBD2 as D (5 bases). Trimming removed 7 bases from V and 2 bases from J, with 15 bases in between. There are 15 residues in the CDR3. Germline V gives CDR1 MNHEY, CDR2 SVGAGI. For the CDR3, the DNA is TGTGCCAGCACCGACGGCCTAGCACCCTACAATGAGCAGTTCTTC. This sequence encodes CASTDGLAPYNEQFF.

V gene TRBV3-1 (or the pseudogene TRBV3-2) combines with J gene TRBJ2-2; no reliable D call. The CDR3 length is 14 residues. Germline V gives CDR1 LGHDT, CDR2 YNNKEL (reference sequence). V was clipped by 4 bases and J by 1 base, with 7 bases between them. CDR3 sequence: CASSLDWNTGELFF. The CDR3, as DNA: TGTGCCAGCAGCCTAGACTGGAACACCGGGGAGCTGTTTTTT.

This clone was detected a few times. The chain uses TRBV3-1 (or the pseudogene TRBV3-2) and TRBJ1-3; the D gene is possibly TRBD1 (6 bases). V was cut by 5 bases and J by 0 bases, with 11 bases left in between. In germline, CDR1 is LGHDT, CDR2 YNNKEL (reference sequence). The CDR3 contains 15 residues. The CDR3 sequence: CASSKRQVSGNTIYF. Written as DNA, the CDR3 is TGTGCCAGCAGCAAGCGACAGGTCTCTGGAAACACCATATATTTT.

The V gene is TRBV28, the J gene TRBJ1-2; 7 positions match TRBD1. The germline CDR1 and CDR2 sequences are MDHEN and SYDVKM. This CDR3 has 15 amino acids. V lost 6 bases to trimming and J lost 4 bases; unmatched junction nucleotides: 11. The CDR3 region is CASSSTGVRPYGYTF. DNA of the CDR3: TGTGCCAGCAGCTCAACAGGGGTAAGGCCCTATGGCTACACCTTC.

This clone was seen just once. The rearrangement joins TRBV28 to TRBJ1-4; the match to TRBD1 covers 8 bases. Germline CDR1 and CDR2: MDHEN and SYDVKM. Trimming cost V 3 bases and J 10 bases; bases outside gene matches: 10. This CDR3 is 15 amino acids long. CDR3 loop: CASSLGTGAPSKLFF. Written as DNA, the CDR3 is TGTGCCAGCAGTTTGGGGACAGGTGCCCCTTCAAAACTGTTTTTT.

J is TRBJ2-3 and V is TRBV5-4; no definite D call. The V end lost 3 bases, the J end lost 1 base, and 15 bases lay between the germline ends. Germline V gives CDR1 SGHNT, CDR2 YYREEE (reference sequence). This CDR3 is built from 16 residues. The CDR3 DNA reads TGTGCCAGCAGCTCTCCTATTAACCTCGGCACAGATACGCAGTATTTT. It translates to CASSSPINLGTDTQYF.

The rearrangement joins TRBV2 to TRBJ2-3, with 7 bases lining up with TRBD2. CDR3 length: 15 amino acids. Germline V gene data show CDR1 as SNHLY and CDR2 as FYNNEI. V lost 4 bases and J lost 2; bases outside the gene matches: 6. The CDR3 sequence: CASSAPSGLTDTQYF. The DNA for the CDR3 is TGTGCCAGCAGTGCCCCTAGCGGACTCACAGATACGCAGTATTTT. Together with reference TRBV2 and TRBJ2-3, the CDR3 gives the full variable domain: EPEVTQTPSHQVTQMGQEVILRCVPISNHLYFYWYRQILGQKVEFLVSFYNNEISEKSEIFDDQFSVERPDGSNFTLKIRSTKLEDSAMYFCASSAPSGLTDTQYFGPGTRLTVL.

V gene TRBV27 combines with J gene TRBJ2-7; D perhaps matches TRBD2 (6 bases). This CDR3 is built from 14 residues. With 4 bases removed from V and 3 bases from J, the gap between germline ends came to 13 bases. Germline V gene sequence: CDR1 MNHEY, CDR2 SMNVEV (reference sequence). The DNA for the CDR3 is TGTGCCAGCAGTTACTCACGGGAGAGCTACGAGCAGTACTTC. Translating it yields CASSYSRESYEQYF.

The rearrangement joins TRBV3-1 (or the pseudogene TRBV3-2) to TRBJ1-5, with unresolved D. Trimming took 1 base from V and 6 from J, leaving 16 bases between them. CDR1 and CDR2 (germline): LGHDT, YNNKEL (reference sequence). This CDR3 region has 16 residues. The CDR3 DNA reads as TGTGCCAGCAGCCAAGTGGGGAGTGGCGGCGGTCAGCCCCAGCATTTT. Translating it yields CASSQVGSGGGQPQHF.

This clone came up a few times. The rearrangement uses TRBV7-9 and TRBJ2-7, with D tentatively TRBD2 (6 bases). CDR1 SEHNR and CDR2 FQNEAQ come from the germline V gene (reference sequence). Trimming shortened V by 4 bases and J by 2 bases, and 15 bases separated the two germline ends. The CDR3 consists of 15 residues. Written as DNA, the CDR3 is TGTGCCAGCAGCTACGCCGGGACTCTAGCCTACGAGCAGTACTTC. It codes for CASSYAGTLAYEQYF.

V is TRBV18 and J is TRBJ2-1, with D possibly being TRBD2 (5 bases). The ends were cut back, 6 bases at V and 6 bases at J, with 12 bases in the middle. The CDR3 spans 13 residues. Germline assignment: CDR1 KGHSH and CDR2 LQKENI. The CDR3 DNA reads as TGTGCCAGCTCCCTATTTGCGGGCAATGAGCAGTTCTTC. Translating it yields CASSLFAGNEQFF.

Of note for this clone: Other DNA sequences of this sample code for an identical CDR3. This chain joins TRBV19 and TRBJ2-5, with no clear D. The V gene lost 4 bases and the J gene lost 2 bases, with 11 bases spanning the gap. The germline gives CDR1 LNHDA, CDR2 SQIVND (reference sequence). This CDR3 has 14 residues. CDR3 in amino acids: CASSKQAPQETQYF. DNA for the CDR3: TGTGCCAGTAGTAAGCAAGCACCTCAAGAGACCCAGTACTTC. Together with reference TRBV19 and TRBJ2-5, the CDR3 gives the full variable domain: DGGITQSPKYLFRKEGQNVTLSCEQNLNHDAMYWYRQDPGQGLRLIYYSQIVNDFQKGDIAEGYSVSREKKESFPLTVTSAQKNPTAFYLCASSKQAPQETQYFGPGTRLLVL.

This clone was observed a single time. The rearrangement links TRBV10-3 to TRBJ1-3; 7 bases map to TRBD1. The CDR3 extends over 15 amino acids. Germline values: CDR1 ENHRY, CDR2 SYGVKD. V was pared by 2 bases and J by 4 bases, with 5 bases of the junction left unmatched. The CDR3 loop reads CAISERDRVGNTIYF. CDR3 nucleotide sequence: TGTGCCATCAGTGAGAGAGACAGGGTAGGAAACACCATATATTTT.

V and J are TRBV18 and TRBJ2-5; D unclear. CDR1 and CDR2 (germline): KGHSH, LQKENI. The CDR3 covers 12 residues. Trimming took 5 bases from V and 0 from J, leaving 4 bases between them. The CDR3 nucleotides read TGTGCCAGCTCAGAGTACCAAGAGACCCAGTACTTC. The encoded protein is CASSEYQETQYF.

This chain links TRBV12-3 or TRBV12-4 with TRBJ2-1; no definite D call. This CDR3 has 10 residues. The V end lost 6 bases, the J end lost 6 bases, and 3 bases lay between the germline ends. CDR3 nucleotides: TGTGCCAGCAGCGTCAATGAGCAGTTCTTC. As protein: CASSVNEQFF.

This sequence joins TRBV3-1 (or the pseudogene TRBV3-2) and TRBJ1-3, with D unresolved. V was clipped by 1 base and J by 8 bases, with 9 bases between them. The CDR3 consists of 13 residues. Germline V lookup: CDR1 LGHDT, CDR2 YNNKEL (reference sequence). CDR3: CASSQARQDTIYF. Written as DNA, the CDR3 is TGTGCCAGCAGCCAAGCCCGGCAGGACACCATATATTTT.

The genes are TRBV6-6 and TRBJ1-2; 9 nucleotides match TRBD1. Germline V CDR1 and CDR2: MNHNY, SVGAGI (reference sequence). J was trimmed by 7 bases and V by 7 bases; bases with no gene match: 13. This CDR3 is built from 15 residues. The DNA of the CDR3 is TGTGCCAGCACCAGAATTCGGACAGGGGAAGGTGGCTACACCTTC. This encodes CASTRIRTGEGGYTF.

The chain uses TRBV7-9 and TRBJ2-7; TRBD1 aligns across 10 bases. CDR3 length: 14 amino acids. Unmatched junction bases numbered 5, after V lost 2 bases and J lost 7 bases. Germline V gene lookup returns CDR1 SEHNR and CDR2 FQNEAQ (reference sequence). The CDR3 here is CASSLRQGAAEQYF. The CDR3 coding sequence is TGTGCCAGCAGCTTAAGACAGGGGGCGGCAGAGCAGTACTTC.

This clone was seen only a few times. The sample carries other DNA sequences with the same CDR3. The DNA for the CDR3 is TGTGCCAGCAGCTTCCAAGGGGGGAACACTGAAGCTTTCTTT. Residues: CASSFQGGNTEAFF. The gene calls are TRBV7-9 and TRBJ1-1, with D perhaps matching TRBD1 (6 bases). Trimming took off 3 bases at V and 1 base at J, with 9 bases between the two ends. From germline, CDR1 is SEHNR and CDR2 FQNEAQ (reference sequence). The CDR3 has 14 residues.

Only a few counts were recorded for this clone. This chain connects TRBV9 to TRBJ2-1; 7 bases map to TRBD1. The V gene's germline CDR1 is SGDLS and CDR2 YYNGEE. This CDR3 is built from 17 residues. Trimming cost V 3 bases and J 0 bases; bases outside gene matches: 9. CDR3 in DNA: TGTGCCAGCAGCGAGAGGGGGCAGCACGGCTCCTACAATGAGCAGTTCTTC. Protein sequence: CASSERGQHGSYNEQFF.